These 5 T cell receptor beta chains came from one sample sequenced in a study of monozygotic twins with inflammatory bowel disease. TCRdb reprocessed the 5' RACE reads and reports one entry per CDR3 protein, with no DNA. Its table lists about 380,000 distinct CDR3 sequences. The material sequenced was blood. The origin of the receptors is a human donor with ulcerative colitis or Crohn's disease, or a healthy co-twin of an affected twin (not recorded which).

The chain uses TRBV20-1 and TRBJ2-7; TCRdb gives TRBD2 as the D gene, but with no DNA this cannot be confirmed. The CDR3 totals 15 residues. Germline values: CDR1 DFQATT, CDR2 SNEGSKA (reference sequence). The CDR3 here is CSASQPTALGYEQYF.

V and J are TRBV3-1 and TRBJ1-1. This CDR3 is 15 amino acids long. Per germline, CDR1 LGHDT and CDR2 YNNKEL (reference sequence). The chain's CDR3 is CASSQGSSGLTEAFF.

The J gene is TRBJ2-4, the V gene TRBV6-5; TCRdb's D call of TRBD1 is untestable without DNA. Germline V gives CDR1 MNHEY, CDR2 SVGAGI. This CDR3 contains 13 residues. Here the CDR3 reads CASRSRTGRIQYF.

This chain connects TRBV14 to TRBJ2-1; TCRdb outputs TRBD2, but without DNA this stays unchecked. Germline V CDR1 and CDR2: SGHDN, FVKESK. The CDR3 is 16 amino acids. This CDR3 reads CASSQAWEAGDNEQFF.

The chain's CDR3 is CAISDTSGGQETQYF. The gene calls are TRBV10-3 and TRBJ2-5; TCRdb's D call of TRBD2 is untestable without DNA. CDR3 length equals 15 residues. CDR1 ENHRY and CDR2 SYGVKD come from the germline V gene.